Below, 4 T cell receptor beta chains from the same sample are listed, as sequenced in a study of shared clonotypes between healthy human individuals. It was CD45RO-negative cells, positively selected for CCR7, that made up naive CD8 cells, with terminally differentiated effector memory CD45RA+ cells excluded. Using immunoSEQ multiplex PCR, the repertoire was profiled, and TCRdb retains in-frame clones only, with some absent. Counted here are around 2,100,000 clones, over 85% occurring once; the ten biggest clones make up 1% to 1.5%. The source material was naive CD8+ T cells sorted from blood. These receptors were taken from a man aged 18-30 years in good health.

The chain joins TRBV2 to TRBJ1-4; 8 nucleotides align to TRBD1. The trim removed 6 bases at V and 4 bases at J, leaving 7 bases unmatched. Germline V gene sequence: CDR1 SNHLY, CDR2 FYNNEI. There are 15 residues in the CDR3. The CDR3 DNA reads as TGTGCCAGCAGGCCCGGGACAGGCATTAATGAAAAACTGTTTTTT. It is translated as CASRPGTGINEKLFF.

V gene TRBV7-6 combines with J gene TRBJ2-7; D may correspond to TRBD1 or TRBD2 (5 bases each). Germline V lookup: CDR1 SGHVS, CDR2 FNYEAQ. CDR3 length equals 14 residues. The germline V and J ends were trimmed by 1 base and 6 bases, with 13 bases remaining between them. CDR3 sequence reads: CASSLGGVGGEQYF. The CDR3 coding sequence is TGTGCCAGCAGCTTAGGAGGGGTCGGCGGCGAGCAGTACTTC.

The chain carries TRBV27 and TRBJ2-1, with D hard to call. Germline V CDR1 and CDR2: MNHEY, SMNVEV (reference sequence). V lost 6 bases, J lost 0 bases, and 15 bases lay in between. The CDR3 extends over 16 amino acids. The CDR3 region has the DNA TGTGCCAGCAGCGGCACACCGGATAGCTCCTACAATGAGCAGTTCTTC. This sequence encodes CASSGTPDSSYNEQFF.

This chain joins TRBV7-2 and TRBJ2-7; D is unresolved. The CDR3 loop spans 14 amino acids. The V end was cut by 6 bases, the J end by 1 base, with 13 bases between. From germline, CDR1 is SGHTA and CDR2 FQGNSA. CDR3 nucleotides: TGTGCCAGCAGTACAAGGCCGCTTTCCTACGAGCAGTACTTC. Encoded protein: CASSTRPLSYEQYF.